This TCR beta chain was retrieved from a study of identical twins. Findings and limits, study-wide: Analyses of zero insertions could, in part, be confounded by invariant MAIT and iNKT cells. Low generation probability was overrepresented in out-of-frame alpha sequences shared by twins.

Germline-derived CDR1 and CDR2 are MGHRA and YSYEKL. J lost 2 bases, V lost 1 base, and 9 bases had no gene match. The CDR3 totals 17 residues. This clonotype was counted between two and nine times. What it binds is not known. TCRdb independently ran MiXCR on the 5' RACE reads; one entry per CDR3 protein. The repertoire holds 1.5 million or so distinct CDR3 sequences, around a third seen once, with less than 0.35% in the top ten. Among all donors, each was a healthy Caucasian. The rearrangement links TRBV4-1 to TRBJ2-7; 9 positions agree with TRBD2. This clonotype was obtained from a newborn girl in good health. The specimen was cord blood. CDR3 sequence reads: CASSQGVLSSGAYEQYF. CDR3 DNA sequence: TGCGCCAGCAGCCAAGGGGTTTTATCTAGCGGGGCCTACGAGCAGTACTTC.